This T cell receptor beta chain emerged from a study of cytomegalovirus exposure and HLA in healthy donors. Study-level findings and limits: Most TCR sequences showed up rarely, but some public TCRs showed up in many donors. Researchers catalogued 164 TCR beta chains as cytomegalovirus-associated.

In its sample, this clone was seen a few times. Its antigen is not known. Separate from the roughly 670-subject first cohort, the approximately 130-subject validation cohort was the one that the donors belonged to. The CDR3 consists of 14 residues. V trimming: 5 bases; J trimming: 7 bases; junction bases outside the gene matches: 8. From germline, CDR1 is MNHEY and CDR2 SMNVEV (reference sequence). Profiled with immunoSEQ multiplex PCR; TCRdb holds only in-frame clones, not every one. Among a few hundred thousand clones listed, approximately 90% were seen once. The sequencing input was PBMCs. This receptor was obtained from a woman between 18 and 29 years old in good health and CMV-seronegative. V gene TRBV27 combines with J gene TRBJ1-5; 7 nucleotides agree with TRBD1. In DNA, the CDR3 is TGTGCCAGCAGTACGGGACAGTCAAGACAGCCCCAGCATTTT. Protein product: CASSTGQSRQPQHF.